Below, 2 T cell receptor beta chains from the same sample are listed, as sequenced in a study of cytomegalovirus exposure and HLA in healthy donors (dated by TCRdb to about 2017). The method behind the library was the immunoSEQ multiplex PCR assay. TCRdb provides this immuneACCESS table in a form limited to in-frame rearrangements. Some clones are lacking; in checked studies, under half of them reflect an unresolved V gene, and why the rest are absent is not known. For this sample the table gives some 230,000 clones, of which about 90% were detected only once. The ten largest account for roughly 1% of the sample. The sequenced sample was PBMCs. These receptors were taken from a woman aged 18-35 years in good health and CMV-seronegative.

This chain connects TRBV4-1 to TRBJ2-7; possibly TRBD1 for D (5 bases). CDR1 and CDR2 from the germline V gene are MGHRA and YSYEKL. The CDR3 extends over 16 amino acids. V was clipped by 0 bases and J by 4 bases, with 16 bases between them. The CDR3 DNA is TGCGCCAGCAGCCAAGATTCAGGGAACCGTGGTTACGAGCAGTACTTC. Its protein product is CASSQDSGNRGYEQYF.

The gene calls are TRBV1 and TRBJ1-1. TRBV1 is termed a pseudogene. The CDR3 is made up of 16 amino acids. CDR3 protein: CTSSLGRGGDGTEAFF. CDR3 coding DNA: TGCACCAGCAGCCTCGGGAGGGGAGGGGATGGGACTGAAGCTTTCTTT.